The clone carrying this T cell receptor beta chain showed up many times. Its antigen is as yet unknown. This sample is part of a study of metastatic and nonmetastatic thyroid tumors. Study details: Comparison of repertoires was carried out across blood and tumor or nodule tissue from malignant and benign thyroid patients. Study outcomes and limitations: Across blood and tumor, TCR beta diversity in malignant thyroid tumors was reportedly significantly higher than in benign nodules.

The CDR3 runs 13 residues. V shed 10 bases and J shed 0 bases, with 10 bases lying between them. The germline gives CDR1 MNHNS, CDR2 SASEGT. Original methodology: Building a distant-metastasis classifier for papillary thyroid cancer drew on CDR3 differences across clinicopathological groups. TCRdb recomputed clones from the PCR reads via MiXCR. The V and J calls here are based on TCRdb, not the publication. Altogether around 16,000 clones are present, 24% being singletons, with the ten largest covering about 13%. Treatment of any kind had been given to no patient before thyroid surgery. This chain links TRBV6-1 with TRBJ1-3; D gene ambiguous. The sequence was obtained from a male donor with papillary thyroid cancer or a benign thyroid nodule (not recorded which). Some clones in this sample may be carry-over from other donors' samples. The sample consisted of tumor tissue. The CDR3 is CATMSSSGNTIYF. The CDR3 bases are TGTGCCACCATGTCGAGCTCTGGAAACACCATATATTTT.